This TCR beta chain stems from a study of T cell repertoires in ileal Crohn's disease (dated by TCRdb to the late 2010s). At the level of the whole study: The median duration of disease was around 7.3 years, and at the time of surgery 35% to 45% of patients were active smokers. All patients had surgery for a complication: stricturing disease in around 60% and penetrating disease in roughly 39%. Roughly half of the patients were given postoperative therapy, with 15 to 20 on anti-TNF agents and over 9 on thiopurines. Neoterminal ileum biopsies obtained at postoperative colonoscopy were designated as M6 samples. TCR repertoire analysis was performed in roughly 50 Crohn's disease patients drawn from a prospective multicentre cohort. The study was conducted in parallel with a multicentre cohort that was designed to identify predictors of early endoscopic recurrence following ileocolonic resection. Endoscopic postoperative recurrence was defined by a Rutgeerts score above i0. A total of 170 or so mucosal samples from roughly 50 patients were sequenced, with samples obtained at several locations on the surgical specimen and at postoperative endoscopy.

The CDR3 spans 16 residues, from the cysteine through the phenylalanine. Only the CDR3 DNA is retained, 48 bases long and in frame from the first base. The germline V gene sets CDR1 to KGHSH and CDR2 to LQKENI. General conclusions and limits of the study: Higher high-frequency clone percentages at surgery were associated with endoscopic recurrence; all patients with clonality above 26.8% (18/57) had recurrence. Sorted CD8 T cells carried more high-frequency clones than CD4 T cells, suggesting mucosal expansions were mainly CD8. Only a subgroup of patients, of unstated size, had their mucosal CD4 and CD8 T cells sorted and sequenced. Within the first year after surgery, the timing of postoperative endoscopy varied, and the median delay was roughly 6.9 months. Patients who were active smokers at surgery had a significantly higher proportion of clonal expansions than non-smokers (roughly 27% vs 19%, p=0.02).

This specimen's time point label, per the study, means: neoterminal ileum biopsy at postoperative endoscopy, about 6 months after surgery. Adults with ileal or ileocolonic Crohn's disease and an indication for ileocolonic resection were eligible for inclusion. Before DNA extraction, whole ileal mucosal biopsies were kept frozen at -80 degrees C. Genomic DNA was extracted from frozen whole biopsies with a TRizol-based method and quantified on a NanoDrop 2000 spectrophotometer. Five hundred nanograms of biopsy DNA per sample were submitted for commercial TCRB immunosequencing. Adaptive Biotechnology amplified the CDR3 regions from genomic DNA with a two-step multiplex PCR designed to control amplification bias. In the first PCR, primers covered every V and J gene segment, and in the second PCR, barcodes and Illumina adapters were added. An Illumina instrument was used to sequence the CDR3 libraries. Per the original workflow: The analysis drew on both the pipelines supplied by the vendor and custom analysis of the raw data in R/Bioconductor running R version 3.3.0. Clonality, which ranges from 0 to 1, was calculated as the inverse of the normalised Shannon entropy across all productive clones. High-frequency clones were defined as the repertoire share of the top 100 clones, retaining only clones passing a 95% confidence test. Overlap between samples was measured with the Morisita-Horn index, while repertoire diversity was measured with the Simpson index. TCRdb took this table from immuneACCESS and kept in-frame rearrangements with V and J called. Such tables lack part of the clones; where checked against another copy, unresolved V genes explain under half of the gap, and the rest is unexplained. Clone size and the V and J calls come from that table; the DNA yielded D and trimming. The sample yields fewer than 3,000 clones; 69% were counted once. Together, the top ten hold more than 15% of the sample.

Remarks on this clone: Its specific antigen is unknown. No much larger clone is present one base from it, and per-base qualities are unavailable.

The V and J genes are TRBV18 and TRBJ2-5, and possibly TRBD2, on 6 matching bases. Matching the DNA end better, TRBJ2-7 makes the J call doubtful. Input material: ileal tissue. The TCR was taken from an adult with Crohn's disease. The CDR3: CASSPRSGTGAYEQYF. The nucleotide sequence is TGTGCCAGCTCACCACGGTCCGGGACTGGGGCCTACGAGCAGTACTTC.